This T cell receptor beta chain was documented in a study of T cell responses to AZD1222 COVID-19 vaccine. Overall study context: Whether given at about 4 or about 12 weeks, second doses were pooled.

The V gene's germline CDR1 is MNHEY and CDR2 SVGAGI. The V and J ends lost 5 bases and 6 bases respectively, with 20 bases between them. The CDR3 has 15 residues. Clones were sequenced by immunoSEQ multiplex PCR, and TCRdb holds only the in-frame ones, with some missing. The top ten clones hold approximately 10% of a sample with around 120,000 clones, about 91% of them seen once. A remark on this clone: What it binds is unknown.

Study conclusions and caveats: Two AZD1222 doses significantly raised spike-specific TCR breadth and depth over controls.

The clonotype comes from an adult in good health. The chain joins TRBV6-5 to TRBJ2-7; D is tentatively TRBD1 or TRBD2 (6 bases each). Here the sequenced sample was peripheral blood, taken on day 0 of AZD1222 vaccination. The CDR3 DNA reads TGTGCCAGCAGTCCCAGGGGAGGACCCCTAGGCGAGCAGTACTTC. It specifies CASSPRGGPLGEQYF.